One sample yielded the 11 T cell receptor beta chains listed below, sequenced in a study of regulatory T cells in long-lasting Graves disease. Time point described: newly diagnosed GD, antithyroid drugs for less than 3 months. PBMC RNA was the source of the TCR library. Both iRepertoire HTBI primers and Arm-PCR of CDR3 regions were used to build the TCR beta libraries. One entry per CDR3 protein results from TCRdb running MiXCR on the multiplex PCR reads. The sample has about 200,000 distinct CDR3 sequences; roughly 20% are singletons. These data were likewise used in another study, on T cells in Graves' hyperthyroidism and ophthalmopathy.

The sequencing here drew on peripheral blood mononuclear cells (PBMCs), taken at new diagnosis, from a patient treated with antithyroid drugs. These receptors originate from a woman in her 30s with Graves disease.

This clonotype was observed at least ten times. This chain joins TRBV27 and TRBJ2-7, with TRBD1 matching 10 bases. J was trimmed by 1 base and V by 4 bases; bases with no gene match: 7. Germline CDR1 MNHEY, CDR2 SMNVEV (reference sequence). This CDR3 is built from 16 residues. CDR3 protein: CASSSRQGAASYEQYF. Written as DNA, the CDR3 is TGTGCCAGCAGTTCCCGACAGGGGGCGGCTTCCTACGAGCAGTACTTC.

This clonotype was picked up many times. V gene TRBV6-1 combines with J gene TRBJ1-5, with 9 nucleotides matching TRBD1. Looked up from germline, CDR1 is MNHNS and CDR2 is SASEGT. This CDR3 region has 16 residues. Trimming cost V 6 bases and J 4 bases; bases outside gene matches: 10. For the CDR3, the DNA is TGTGCCAGCAGAACCAAACAGGGGGCCCGTAATCAGCCCCAGCATTTT. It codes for CASRTKQGARNQPQHF.

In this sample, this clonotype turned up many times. CDR3 region: CASHGTEWALHF. CDR3 bases: TGTGCCAGCCACGGTACAGAGTGGGCCCTCCACTTT. The chain couples TRBV28 to TRBJ1-6; D gene ambiguous. The CDR3 covers 12 residues. Trimming took 8 bases from V and 14 from J, leaving 16 bases between them. The germline CDR1 and CDR2 sequences are MDHEN and SYDVKM.

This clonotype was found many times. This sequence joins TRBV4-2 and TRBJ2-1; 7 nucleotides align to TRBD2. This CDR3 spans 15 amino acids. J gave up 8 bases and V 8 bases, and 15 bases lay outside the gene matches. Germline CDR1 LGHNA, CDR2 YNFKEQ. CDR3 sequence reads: CASGPGLKGRHEQFF. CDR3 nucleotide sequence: TGTGCCAGCGGACCGGGACTAAAAGGAAGACATGAGCAGTTCTTC.

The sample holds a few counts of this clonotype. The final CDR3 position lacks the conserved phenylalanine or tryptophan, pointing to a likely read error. This chain's CDR3 is CSASRGKQGSGTEAFS. CDR3 nucleotide sequence: TGCAGTGCTAGTCGAGGTAAACAGGGGTCCGGCACTGAAGCTTTCTCT. The chain joins TRBV20-1 to TRBJ1-1; 7 nucleotides align to TRBD1. Trimming cost V 3 bases and J 4 bases; bases outside gene matches: 14. Per the germline V gene, CDR1 is DFQATT and CDR2 is SNEGSKA (reference sequence). The CDR3 is 16 residues long.

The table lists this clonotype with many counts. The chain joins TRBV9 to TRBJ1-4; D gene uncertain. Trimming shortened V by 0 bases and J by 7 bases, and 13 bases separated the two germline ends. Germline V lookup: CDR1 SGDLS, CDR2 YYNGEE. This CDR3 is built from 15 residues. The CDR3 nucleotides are TGTGCCAGCAGCGTAGGAGAGGGTTGGGGTGAAAAACTGTTTTTT. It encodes CASSVGEGWGEKLFF. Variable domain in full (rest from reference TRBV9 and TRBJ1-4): DSGVTQTPKHLITATGQRVTLRCSPRSGDLSVYWYQQSLDQGLQFLIQYYNGEERAKGNILERFSAQQFPDLHSELNLSSLELGDSALYFCASSVGEGWGEKLFFGSGTQLSVL.

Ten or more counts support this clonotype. The chain's CDR3 is CASSLGRNQPQHF. The CDR3 coding sequence is TGTGCCAGCAGTTTAGGGCGGAATCAGCCCCAGCATTTT. V is TRBV12-3 or TRBV12-4 and J is TRBJ1-5; D uncertain. The CDR3 sequence is 13 residues long. V lost 1 base and J 4 bases, leaving 5 bases between the germline ends.

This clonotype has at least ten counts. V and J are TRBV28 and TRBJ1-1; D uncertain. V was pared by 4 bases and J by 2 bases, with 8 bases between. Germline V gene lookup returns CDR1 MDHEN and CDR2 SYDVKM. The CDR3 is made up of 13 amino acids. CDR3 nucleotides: TGTGCCAGCAGTTCAGTAGACAACACTGAAGCTTTCTTT. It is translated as CASSSVDNTEAFF.

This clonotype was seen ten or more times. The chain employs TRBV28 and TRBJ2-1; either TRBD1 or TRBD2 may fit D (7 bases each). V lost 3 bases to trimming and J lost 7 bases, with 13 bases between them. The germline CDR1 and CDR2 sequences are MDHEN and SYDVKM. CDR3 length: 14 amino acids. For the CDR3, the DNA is TGTGCCAGCAGTTTCCCAGGGGGGGGGAATGAGCAGTTCTTC. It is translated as CASSFPGGGNEQFF.

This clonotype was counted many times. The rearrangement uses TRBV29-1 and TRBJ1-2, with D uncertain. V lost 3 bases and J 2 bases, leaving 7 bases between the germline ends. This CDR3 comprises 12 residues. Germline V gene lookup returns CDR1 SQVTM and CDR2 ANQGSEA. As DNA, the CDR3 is TGCAGCGTTGACGGAGAAAACTATGGCTACACCTTC. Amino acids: CSVDGENYGYTF.

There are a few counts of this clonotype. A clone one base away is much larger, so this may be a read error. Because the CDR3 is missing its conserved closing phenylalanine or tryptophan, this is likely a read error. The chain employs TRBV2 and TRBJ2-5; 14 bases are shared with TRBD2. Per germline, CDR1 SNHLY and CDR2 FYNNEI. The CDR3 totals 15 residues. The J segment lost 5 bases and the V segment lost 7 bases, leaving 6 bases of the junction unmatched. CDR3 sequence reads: CASKETSGGAETQYL. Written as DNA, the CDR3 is TGTGCCAGCAAGGAGACTAGCGGGGGGGCTGAGACCCAGTACCTC.